This T cell receptor beta chain was sequenced for a study of CD8 T cells in Susac syndrome. cDNA came from roughly 0.53 to 1 ug RNA primed by random hexamers. TCRdb processed the immunoSEQ multiplex PCR reads anew with MiXCR; each CDR3 protein has one entry. Of hundreds of thousands of distinct CDR3 sequences listed, around 96% were seen once; the top ten hold roughly 0.1%. CD8+ and CD4+ T cells taken from blood had their TCR beta sequenced. The multiple sclerosis control group consisted of treatment-naive patients whose relapsing-remitting disease, which was either stable or active, fulfilled revised McDonald criteria. TEMRA cells were FACS-enriched, while CD8+ and CD4+ T cells were negatively isolated. This CDR3 spans 16 amino acids. Germline V gene lookup returns CDR1 MGHDK and CDR2 SYGVNS. With V trimmed by 6 bases and J by 8 bases, 7 bases remained unmatched.

The receptor's source is a human donor with multiple sclerosis. J is TRBJ2-1 and V is TRBV25-1; the match to TRBD2 covers 16 bases. Sequenced input: CD4+ T cells from PBMCs. CDR3 sequence (DNA): TGTGCCAGCAGCGACGCGGGACTAGCGGGAGGGGATGAGCAGTTCTTC. Translation gives CASSDAGLAGGDEQFF.